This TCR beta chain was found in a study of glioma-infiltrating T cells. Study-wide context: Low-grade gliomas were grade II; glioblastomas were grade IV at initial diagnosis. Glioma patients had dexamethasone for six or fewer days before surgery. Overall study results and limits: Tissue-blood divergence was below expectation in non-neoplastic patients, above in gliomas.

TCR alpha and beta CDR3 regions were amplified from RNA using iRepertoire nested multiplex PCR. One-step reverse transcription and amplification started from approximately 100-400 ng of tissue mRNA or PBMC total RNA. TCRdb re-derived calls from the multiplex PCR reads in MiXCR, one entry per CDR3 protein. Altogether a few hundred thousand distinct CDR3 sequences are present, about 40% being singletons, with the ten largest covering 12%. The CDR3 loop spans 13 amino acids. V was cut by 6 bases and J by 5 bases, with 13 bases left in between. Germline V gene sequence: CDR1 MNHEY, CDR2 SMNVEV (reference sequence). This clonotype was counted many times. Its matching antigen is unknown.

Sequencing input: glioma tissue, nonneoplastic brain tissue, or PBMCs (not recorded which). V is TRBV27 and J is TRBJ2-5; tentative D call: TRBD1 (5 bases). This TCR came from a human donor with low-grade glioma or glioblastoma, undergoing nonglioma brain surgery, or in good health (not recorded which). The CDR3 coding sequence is TGTGCCAGCAGCCCGGACATGGGGGAGACCCAGTACTTC. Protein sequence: CASSPDMGETQYF.